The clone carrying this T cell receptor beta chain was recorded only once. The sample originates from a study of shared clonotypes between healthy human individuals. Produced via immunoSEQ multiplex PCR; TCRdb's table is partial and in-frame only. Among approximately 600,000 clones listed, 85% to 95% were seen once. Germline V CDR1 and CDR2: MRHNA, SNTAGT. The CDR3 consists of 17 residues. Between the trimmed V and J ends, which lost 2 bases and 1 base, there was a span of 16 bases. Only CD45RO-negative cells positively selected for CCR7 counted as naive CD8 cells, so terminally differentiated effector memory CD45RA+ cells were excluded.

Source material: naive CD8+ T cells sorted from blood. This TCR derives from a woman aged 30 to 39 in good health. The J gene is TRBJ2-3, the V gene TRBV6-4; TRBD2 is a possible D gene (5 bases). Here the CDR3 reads CASSDDVGESRTDTQYF. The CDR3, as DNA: TGTGCCAGCAGTGACGATGTCGGGGAGTCACGCACAGATACGCAGTATTTT.